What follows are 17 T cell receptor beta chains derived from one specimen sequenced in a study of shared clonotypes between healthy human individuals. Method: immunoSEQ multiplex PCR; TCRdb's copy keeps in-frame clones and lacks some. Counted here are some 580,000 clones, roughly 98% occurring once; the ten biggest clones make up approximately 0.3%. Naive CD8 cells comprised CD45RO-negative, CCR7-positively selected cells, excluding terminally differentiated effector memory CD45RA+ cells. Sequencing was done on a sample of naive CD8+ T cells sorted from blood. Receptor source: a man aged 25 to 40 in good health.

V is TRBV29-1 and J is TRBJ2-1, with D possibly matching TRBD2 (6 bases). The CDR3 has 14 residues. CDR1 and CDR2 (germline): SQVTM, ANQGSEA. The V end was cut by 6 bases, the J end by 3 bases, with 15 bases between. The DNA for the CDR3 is TGCAGCGTCGAAATGGCGGGGCTCTACAATGAGCAGTTCTTC. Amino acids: CSVEMAGLYNEQFF.

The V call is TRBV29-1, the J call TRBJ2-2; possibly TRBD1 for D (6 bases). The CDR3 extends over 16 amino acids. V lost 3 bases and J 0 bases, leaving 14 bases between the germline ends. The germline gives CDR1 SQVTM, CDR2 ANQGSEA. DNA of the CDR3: TGCAGCGTTGAGACTGGGGCAGGGGCGAACACCGGGGAGCTGTTTTTT. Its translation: CSVETGAGANTGELFF.

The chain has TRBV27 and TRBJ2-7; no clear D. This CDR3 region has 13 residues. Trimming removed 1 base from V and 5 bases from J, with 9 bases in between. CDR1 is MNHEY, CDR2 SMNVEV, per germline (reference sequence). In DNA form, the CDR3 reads TGTGCCAGCAGTTTATTGGGCAACAACGAGCAGTACTTC. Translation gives CASSLLGNNEQYF.

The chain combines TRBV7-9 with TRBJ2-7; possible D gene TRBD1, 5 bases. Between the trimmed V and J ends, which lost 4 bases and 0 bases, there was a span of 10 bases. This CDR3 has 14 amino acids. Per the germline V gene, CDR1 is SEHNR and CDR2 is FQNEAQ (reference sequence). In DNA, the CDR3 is TGTGCCAGCAGCTCCTGGGGCAGCTCCTACGAGCAGTACTTC. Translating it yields CASSSWGSSYEQYF.

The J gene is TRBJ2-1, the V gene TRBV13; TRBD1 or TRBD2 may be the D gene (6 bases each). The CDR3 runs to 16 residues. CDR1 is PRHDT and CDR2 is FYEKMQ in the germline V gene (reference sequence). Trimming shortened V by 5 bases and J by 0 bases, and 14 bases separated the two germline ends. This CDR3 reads CASSPRGAISYNEQFF. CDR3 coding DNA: TGTGCCAGCAGCCCGAGGGGGGCGATCTCCTACAATGAGCAGTTCTTC.

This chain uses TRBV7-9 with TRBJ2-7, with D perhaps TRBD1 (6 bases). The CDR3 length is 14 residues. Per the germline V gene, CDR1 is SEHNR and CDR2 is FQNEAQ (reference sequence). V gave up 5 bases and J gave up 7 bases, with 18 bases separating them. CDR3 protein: CASSPRDKIQEQYF. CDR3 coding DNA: TGTGCCAGCAGCCCACGGGACAAAATTCAGGAGCAGTACTTC.

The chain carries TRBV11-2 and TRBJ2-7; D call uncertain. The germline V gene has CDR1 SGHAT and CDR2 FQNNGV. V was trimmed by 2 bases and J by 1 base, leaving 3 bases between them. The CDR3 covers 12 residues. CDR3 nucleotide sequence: TGTGCCAGCAGCTTAAAATCCTACGAGCAGTACTTC. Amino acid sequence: CASSLKSYEQYF.

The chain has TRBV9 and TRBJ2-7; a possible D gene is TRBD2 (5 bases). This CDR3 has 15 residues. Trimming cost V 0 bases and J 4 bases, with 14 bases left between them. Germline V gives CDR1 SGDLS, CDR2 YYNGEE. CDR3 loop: CASSVGSGKGYEQYF. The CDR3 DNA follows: TGTGCCAGCAGCGTAGGGTCCGGGAAGGGTTACGAGCAGTACTTC.

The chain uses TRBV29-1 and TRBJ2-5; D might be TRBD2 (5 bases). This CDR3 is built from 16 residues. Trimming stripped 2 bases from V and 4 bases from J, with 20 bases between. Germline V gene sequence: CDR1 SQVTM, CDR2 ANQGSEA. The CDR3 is CSVERWGERRGETQYF. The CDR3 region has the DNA TGCAGCGTTGAACGATGGGGAGAACGAAGAGGAGAGACCCAGTACTTC.

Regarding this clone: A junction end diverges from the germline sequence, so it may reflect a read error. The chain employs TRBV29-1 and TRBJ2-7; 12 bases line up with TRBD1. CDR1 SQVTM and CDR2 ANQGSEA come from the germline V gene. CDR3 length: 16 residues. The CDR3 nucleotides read TGCAGCGTGGAAGGAGGCCCGGGACAGGGGGCCCACGAGCAGTACTTC. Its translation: CSVEGGPGQGAHEQYF.

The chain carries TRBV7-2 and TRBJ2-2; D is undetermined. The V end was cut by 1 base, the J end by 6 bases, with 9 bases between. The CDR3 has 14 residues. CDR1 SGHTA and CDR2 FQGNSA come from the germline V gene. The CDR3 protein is CASSLESFAGELFF. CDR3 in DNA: TGTGCCAGCAGCTTAGAGTCTTTTGCCGGGGAGCTGTTTTTT. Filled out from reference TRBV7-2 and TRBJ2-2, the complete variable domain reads GAGVSQSPSNKVTEKGKDVELRCDPISGHTALYWYRQSLGQGLEFLIYFQGNSAPDKSGLPSDRFSAERTGGSVSTLTIQRTQQEDSAVYLCASSLESFAGELFFGEGSRLTVL.

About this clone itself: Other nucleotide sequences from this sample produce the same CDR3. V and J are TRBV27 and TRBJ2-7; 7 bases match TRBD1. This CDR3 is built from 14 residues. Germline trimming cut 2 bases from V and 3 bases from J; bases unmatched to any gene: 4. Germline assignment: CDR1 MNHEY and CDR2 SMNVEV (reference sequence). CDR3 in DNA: TGTGCCAGCAGTTTAACAGGGGTTAGCTACGAGCAGTACTTC. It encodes CASSLTGVSYEQYF.

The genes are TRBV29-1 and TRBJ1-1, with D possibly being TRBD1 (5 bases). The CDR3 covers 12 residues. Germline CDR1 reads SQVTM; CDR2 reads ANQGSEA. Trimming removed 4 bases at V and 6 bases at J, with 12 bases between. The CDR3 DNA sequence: TGCAGCGTTGTTGGCCTAGGGGCTGAAGCTTTCTTT. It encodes CSVVGLGAEAFF.

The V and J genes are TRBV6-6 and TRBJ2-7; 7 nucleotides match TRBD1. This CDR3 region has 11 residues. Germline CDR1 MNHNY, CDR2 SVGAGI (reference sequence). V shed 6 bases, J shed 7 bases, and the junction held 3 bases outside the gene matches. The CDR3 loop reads CASSTGVEQYF. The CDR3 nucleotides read TGTGCCAGCAGCACAGGGGTTGAGCAGTACTTC.

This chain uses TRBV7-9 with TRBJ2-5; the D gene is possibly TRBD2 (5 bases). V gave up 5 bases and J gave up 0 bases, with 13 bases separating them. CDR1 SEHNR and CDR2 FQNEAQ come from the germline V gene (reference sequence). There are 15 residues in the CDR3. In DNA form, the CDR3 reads TGTGCCAGCAGCCCCAACCGGGGTTACCAAGAGACCCAGTACTTC. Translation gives CASSPNRGYQETQYF.

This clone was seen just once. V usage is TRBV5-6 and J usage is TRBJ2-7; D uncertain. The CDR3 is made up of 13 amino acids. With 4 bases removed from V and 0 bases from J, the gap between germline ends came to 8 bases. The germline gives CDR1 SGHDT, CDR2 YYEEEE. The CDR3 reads CASSPPSSYEQYF. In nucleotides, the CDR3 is TGTGCCAGCAGCCCTCCTAGCTCCTACGAGCAGTACTTC.

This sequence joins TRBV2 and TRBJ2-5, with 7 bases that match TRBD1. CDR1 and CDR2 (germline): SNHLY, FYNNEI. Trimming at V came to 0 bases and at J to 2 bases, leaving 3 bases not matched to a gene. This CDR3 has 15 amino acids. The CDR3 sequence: CASSEAAGGQETQYF. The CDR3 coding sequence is TGTGCCAGCAGTGAAGCGGCAGGGGGACAAGAGACCCAGTACTTC.